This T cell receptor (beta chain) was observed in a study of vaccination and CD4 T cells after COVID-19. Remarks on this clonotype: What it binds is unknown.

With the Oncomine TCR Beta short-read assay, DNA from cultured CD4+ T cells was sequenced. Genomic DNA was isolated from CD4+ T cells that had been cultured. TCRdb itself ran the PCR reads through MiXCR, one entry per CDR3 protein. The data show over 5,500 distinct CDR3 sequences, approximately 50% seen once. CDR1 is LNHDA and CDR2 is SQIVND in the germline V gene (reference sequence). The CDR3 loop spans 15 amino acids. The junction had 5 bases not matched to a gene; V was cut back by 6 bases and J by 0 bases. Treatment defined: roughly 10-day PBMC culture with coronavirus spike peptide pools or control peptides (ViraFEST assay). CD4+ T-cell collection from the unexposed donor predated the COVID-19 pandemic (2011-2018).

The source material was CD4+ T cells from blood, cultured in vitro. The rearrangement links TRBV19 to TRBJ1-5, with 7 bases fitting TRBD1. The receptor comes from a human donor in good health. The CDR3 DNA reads TGTGCCAGTAGGGGACAGCCTTATAGCAATCAGCCCCAGCATTTT. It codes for CASRGQPYSNQPQHF.